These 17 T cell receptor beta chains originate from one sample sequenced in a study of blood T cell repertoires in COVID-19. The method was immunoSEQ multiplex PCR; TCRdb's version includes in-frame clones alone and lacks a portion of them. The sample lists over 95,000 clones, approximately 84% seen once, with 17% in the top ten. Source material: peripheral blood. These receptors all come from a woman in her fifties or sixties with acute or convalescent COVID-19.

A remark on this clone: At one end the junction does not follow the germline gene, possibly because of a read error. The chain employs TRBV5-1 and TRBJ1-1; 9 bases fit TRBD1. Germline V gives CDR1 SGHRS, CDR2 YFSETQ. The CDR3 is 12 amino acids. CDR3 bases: TGCGCCAGCAGCCTGGACAGGGGAATGATCGACTTT. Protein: CASSLDRGMIDF.

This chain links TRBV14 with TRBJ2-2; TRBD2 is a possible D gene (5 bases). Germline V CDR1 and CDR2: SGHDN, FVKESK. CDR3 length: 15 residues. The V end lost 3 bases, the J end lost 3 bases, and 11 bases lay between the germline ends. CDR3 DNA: TGTGCCAGCAGCCACCAGCGGAGATACACCGGGGAGCTGTTTTTT. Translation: CASSHQRRYTGELFF.

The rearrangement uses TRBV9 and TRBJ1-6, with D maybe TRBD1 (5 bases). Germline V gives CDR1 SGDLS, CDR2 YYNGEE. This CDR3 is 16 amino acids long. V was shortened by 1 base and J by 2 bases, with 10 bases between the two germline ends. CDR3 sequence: CASSVSATAYNSPLHF. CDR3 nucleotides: TGTGCCAGCAGCGTAAGTGCGACAGCCTATAATTCACCCCTCCACTTT. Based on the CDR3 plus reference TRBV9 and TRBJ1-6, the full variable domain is DSGVTQTPKHLITATGQRVTLRCSPRSGDLSVYWYQQSLDQGLQFLIQYYNGEERAKGNILERFSAQQFPDLHSELNLSSLELGDSALYFCASSVSATAYNSPLHFGNGTRLTVT.

CDR3 bases: TGTGCCAGCAGCGTAGTCTCCCAAGAGACCCAGTACTTC. As protein: CASSVVSQETQYF. The V call is TRBV9, the J call TRBJ2-5, with D uncertain. The CDR3 covers 13 residues. Trimming pared 0 bases from V and 1 base from J, leaving 4 bases between. The germline gives CDR1 SGDLS, CDR2 YYNGEE.

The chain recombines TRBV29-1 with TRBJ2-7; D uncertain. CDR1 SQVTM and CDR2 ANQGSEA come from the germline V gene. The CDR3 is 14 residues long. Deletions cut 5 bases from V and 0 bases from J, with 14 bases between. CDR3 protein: CSVRTTWSSYEQYF. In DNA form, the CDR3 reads TGCAGCGTTCGAACAACCTGGAGCTCCTACGAGCAGTACTTC.

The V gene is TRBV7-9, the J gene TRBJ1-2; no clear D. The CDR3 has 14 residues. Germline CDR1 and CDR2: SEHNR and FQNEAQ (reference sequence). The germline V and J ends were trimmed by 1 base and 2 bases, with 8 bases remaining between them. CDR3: CASSLGAGNYGYTF. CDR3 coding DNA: TGTGCCAGCAGCTTAGGCGCCGGGAACTATGGCTACACCTTC.

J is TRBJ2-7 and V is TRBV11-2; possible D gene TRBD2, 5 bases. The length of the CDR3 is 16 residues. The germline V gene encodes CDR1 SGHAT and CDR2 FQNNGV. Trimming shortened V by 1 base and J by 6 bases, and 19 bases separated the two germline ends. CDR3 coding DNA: TGTGCCAGCAGCTTAGGTAGAGGGAGAGGCGGTTTCGAGCAGTACTTC. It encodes CASSLGRGRGGFEQYF.

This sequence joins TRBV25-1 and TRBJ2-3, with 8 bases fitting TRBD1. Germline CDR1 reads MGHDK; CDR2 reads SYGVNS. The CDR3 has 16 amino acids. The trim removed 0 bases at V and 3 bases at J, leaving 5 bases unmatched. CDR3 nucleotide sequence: TGTGCCAGCAGTGAATATGCAGGGGGCCGGACAGATACGCAGTATTTT. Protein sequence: CASSEYAGGRTDTQYF. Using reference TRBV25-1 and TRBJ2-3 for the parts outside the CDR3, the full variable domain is EADIYQTPRYLVIGTGKKITLECSQTMGHDKMYWYQQDPGMELHLIHYSYGVNSTEKGDLSSESTVSRIRTEHFPLTLESARPSHTSQYLCASSEYAGGRTDTQYFGPGTRLTVL.

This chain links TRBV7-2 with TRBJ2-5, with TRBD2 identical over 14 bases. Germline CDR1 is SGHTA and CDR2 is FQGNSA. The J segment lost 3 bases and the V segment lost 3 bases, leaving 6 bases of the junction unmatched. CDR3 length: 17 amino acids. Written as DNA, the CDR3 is TGTGCCAGCAGCTTGGCGGGACTAGCGGGGGATAAAGAGACCCAGTACTTC. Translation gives CASSLAGLAGDKETQYF.

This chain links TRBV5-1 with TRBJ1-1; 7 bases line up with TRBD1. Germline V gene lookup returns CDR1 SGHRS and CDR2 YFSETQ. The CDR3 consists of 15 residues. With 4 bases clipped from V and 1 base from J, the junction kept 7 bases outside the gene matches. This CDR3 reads CASSQNRGGNTEAFF. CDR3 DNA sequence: TGCGCCAGCAGCCAGAACAGGGGAGGGAACACTGAAGCTTTCTTT.

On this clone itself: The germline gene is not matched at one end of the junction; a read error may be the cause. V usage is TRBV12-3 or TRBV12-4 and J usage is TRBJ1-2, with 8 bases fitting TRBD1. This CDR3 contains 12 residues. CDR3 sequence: CASSWNSDRAIF. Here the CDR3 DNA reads TGTGCCAGCAGTTGGAATTCGGACAGGGCGATCTTC.

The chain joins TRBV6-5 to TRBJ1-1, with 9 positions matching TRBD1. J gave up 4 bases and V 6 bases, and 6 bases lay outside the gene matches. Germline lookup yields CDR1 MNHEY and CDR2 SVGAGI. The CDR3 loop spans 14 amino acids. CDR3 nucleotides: TGTGCCAGCAGAGGGGGACAGGGAAGCACTGAAGCTTTCTTT. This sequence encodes CASRGGQGSTEAFF.

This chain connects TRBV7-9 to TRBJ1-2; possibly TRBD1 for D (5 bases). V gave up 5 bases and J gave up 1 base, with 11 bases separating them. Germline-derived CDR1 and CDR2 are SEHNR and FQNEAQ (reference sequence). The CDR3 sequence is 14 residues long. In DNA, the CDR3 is TGTGCCAGCAGCATGGGGGGGAATAACTATGGCTACACCTTC. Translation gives CASSMGGNNYGYTF. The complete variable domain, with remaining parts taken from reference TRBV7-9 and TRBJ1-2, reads DTGVSQNPRHKITKRGQNVTFRCDPISEHNRLYWYRQTLGQGPEFLTYFQNEAQLEKSRLLSDRFSAERPKGSFSTLEIQRTEQGDSAMYLCASSMGGNNYGYTFGSGTRLTVV.

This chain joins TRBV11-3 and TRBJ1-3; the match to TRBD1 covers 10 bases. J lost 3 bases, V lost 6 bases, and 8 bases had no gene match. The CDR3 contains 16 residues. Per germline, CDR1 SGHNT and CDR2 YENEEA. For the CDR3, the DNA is TGTGCCAGCAGTGACAGGGGGCTAGGAAATGGAAACACCATATATTTT. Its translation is CASSDRGLGNGNTIYF.

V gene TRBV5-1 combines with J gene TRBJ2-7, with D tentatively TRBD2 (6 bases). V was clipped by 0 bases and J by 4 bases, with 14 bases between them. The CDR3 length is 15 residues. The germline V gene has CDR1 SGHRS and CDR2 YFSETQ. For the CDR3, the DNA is TGCGCCAGCAGCTTGGGGGGTACCGGACTATACGAGCAGTACTTC. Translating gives CASSLGGTGLYEQYF.

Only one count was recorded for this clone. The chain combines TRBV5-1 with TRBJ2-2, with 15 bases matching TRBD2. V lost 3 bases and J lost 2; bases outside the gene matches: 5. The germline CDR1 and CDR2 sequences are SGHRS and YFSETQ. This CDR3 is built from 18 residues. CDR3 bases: TGCGCCAGCAGCTCCCAGGGACTAGCGGGGGGTAACACCGGGGAGCTGTTTTTT. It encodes CASSSQGLAGGNTGELFF.

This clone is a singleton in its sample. The CDR3 DNA sequence: TGCGCCAGCAGCTCTCAGGGGGCGGCTAACTATGGCTACACCTTC. The encoded protein is CASSSQGAANYGYTF. The rearrangement links TRBV5-1 to TRBJ1-2; 8 bases line up with TRBD1. Germline V lookup: CDR1 SGHRS, CDR2 YFSETQ. The CDR3 runs 15 residues. The V gene end was trimmed by 3 bases and the J gene end by 0 bases; junction bases not matched to a gene: 4.